These 18 T cell receptor beta chains were sequenced from one sample in a study of blood T cell repertoires in COVID-19. Profiling relied on immunoSEQ multiplex PCR, and the TCRdb table lists in-frame clones only, not all of them. The sample holds roughly 250,000 clones, 70% to 90% seen once. The sample consisted of peripheral blood. The receptors derive from a middle-aged man with acute or convalescent COVID-19.

The chain carries TRBV5-4 and TRBJ1-3; tentatively, D is TRBD1 (5 bases). The CDR3 runs 14 residues. V was shortened by 0 bases and J by 1 base, with 5 bases between the two germline ends. Per the germline V gene, CDR1 is SGHNT and CDR2 is YYREEE (reference sequence). CDR3 DNA sequence: TGTGCCAGCAGCTTGGCAGGGTCTGGAAACACCATATATTTT. Its translation: CASSLAGSGNTIYF.

The chain joins TRBV5-1 to TRBJ2-5; 10 nucleotides align to TRBD2. Per germline, CDR1 SGHRS and CDR2 YFSETQ. The junction had 3 bases not matched to a gene; V was cut back by 4 bases and J by 0 bases. The CDR3 consists of 15 residues. The CDR3 region is CASSNSGGHQETQYF. The CDR3 nucleotides read TGCGCCAGCAGCAATAGCGGGGGGCACCAAGAGACCCAGTACTTC.

V is TRBV28 and J is TRBJ1-5, with 8 bases identical to TRBD1. The germline V gene has CDR1 MDHEN and CDR2 SYDVKM. With V trimmed by 6 bases and J by 2 bases, 3 bases remained unmatched. The CDR3 covers 14 residues. CDR3 loop: CASSETGGNQPQHF. The CDR3 DNA reads TGTGCCAGCAGCGAGACAGGGGGCAATCAGCCCCAGCATTTT.

This chain links TRBV28 with TRBJ2-7, with 8 positions matching TRBD1. This CDR3 is 13 amino acids long. With 4 bases clipped from V and 7 bases from J, the junction kept 6 bases outside the gene matches. The germline gives CDR1 MDHEN, CDR2 SYDVKM. The CDR3 DNA reads TGTGCCAGCAGTTACCAGGGGGCGCGGGAGCAGTACTTC. Protein product: CASSYQGAREQYF.

This chain joins TRBV27 and TRBJ1-4, with D possibly being TRBD1 (6 bases). The CDR3 has 15 amino acids. CDR1 is MNHEY and CDR2 is SMNVEV in the germline V gene (reference sequence). V was pared by 4 bases and J by 10 bases, with 19 bases between. The DNA of the CDR3 is TGTGCCAGCAGTTCGTCCGGGACACAGAGGGGAAAACTGTTTTTT. Translating it yields CASSSSGTQRGKLFF.

The chain links TRBV15 to TRBJ1-5; TRBD1 is a possible D gene (5 bases). The V gene's germline CDR1 is LNHNV and CDR2 YYDKDF (reference sequence). CDR3 size: 15 residues. The V end was cut by 0 bases, the J end by 6 bases, with 12 bases between. The CDR3 sequence: CATSRDLGAAQPQHF. CDR3 DNA: TGTGCCACCAGCAGAGATCTAGGGGCAGCTCAGCCCCAGCATTTT.

This chain connects TRBV11-3 to TRBJ2-5; TRBD1 might be the D (6 bases). Germline CDR1 is SGHNT and CDR2 is YENEEA. V was trimmed by 5 bases and J by 1 base, leaving 14 bases between them. The CDR3 has 15 amino acids. The chain's CDR3 is CASSTGRTVQETQYF. The CDR3 region has the DNA TGTGCCAGCAGCACCGGCCGGACAGTCCAAGAGACCCAGTACTTC.

This rearrangement joins TRBV4-2 to TRBJ2-5, with D maybe TRBD1 (6 bases). Germline V gives CDR1 LGHNA, CDR2 YNFKEQ. The CDR3 sequence is 12 residues long. V lost 4 bases, J lost 5 bases, and 8 bases lay in between. The CDR3 is CASSLQGETQYF. Here the CDR3 DNA reads TGTGCCAGCAGCCTCCAGGGGGAGACCCAGTACTTC.

The sample holds one count of this clone. V is TRBV28 and J is TRBJ1-5; a weak D match, TRBD1 (6 bases). From germline, CDR1 is MDHEN and CDR2 SYDVKM. V shed 8 bases and J shed 0 bases, with 20 bases lying between them. This CDR3 has 17 residues. The CDR3 DNA sequence: TGTGCCAGCCTAACCCCGGGGGGCGACCGTAGCAATCAGCCCCAGCATTTT. Its protein product is CASLTPGGDRSNQPQHF. The variable domain in full, with the rest retrieved from reference TRBV28 and TRBJ1-5, is DVKVTQSSRYLVKRTGEKVFLECVQDMDHENMFWYRQDPGLGLRLIYFSYDVKMKEKGDIPEGYSVSREKKERFSLILESASTNQTSMYLCASLTPGGDRSNQPQHFGDGTRLSIL.

This chain links TRBV6-5 with TRBJ1-3; possible D gene TRBD1, 5 bases. CDR3 length: 15 residues. CDR1 is MNHEY, CDR2 SVGAGI, per germline. Deletions cut 6 bases from V and 7 bases from J, with 19 bases between. The CDR3 region has the DNA TGTGCCAGCAGCCAAACAGGTTCTCCGTGGAACACCATATATTTT. Encoded protein: CASSQTGSPWNTIYF.

The chain joins TRBV7-2 to TRBJ1-4; D is undetermined. The germline V gene encodes CDR1 SGHTA and CDR2 FQGNSA. V lost 5 bases and J lost 5, with 18 bases in between. The CDR3 covers 16 residues. This chain's CDR3 is CASSLKSRRENEKLFF. Here the CDR3 DNA reads TGTGCCAGCAGCCTCAAGAGCCGGCGGGAGAATGAAAAACTGTTTTTT.

The chain uses TRBV2 and TRBJ2-1; 12 positions agree with TRBD2. V trimming: 6 bases; J trimming: 12 bases; junction bases outside the gene matches: 9. Germline V gene sequence: CDR1 SNHLY, CDR2 FYNNEI. The CDR3 length is 14 residues. CDR3 sequence: CASSIRTSGVGQFF. CDR3 DNA: TGTGCCAGCAGCATAAGGACTAGCGGGGTCGGGCAGTTCTTC.

V is TRBV24-1 and J is TRBJ1-4, with 7 bases identical to TRBD1. CDR3 size: 15 residues. With 7 bases clipped from V and 7 bases from J, the junction kept 11 bases outside the gene matches. Germline assignment: CDR1 KGHDR and CDR2 SFDVKD. The CDR3 is CATRATGEVAEKLFF. CDR3 coding DNA: TGTGCCACCAGAGCCACAGGGGAGGTTGCTGAAAAACTGTTTTTT.

The CDR3 nucleotides are TGTGCCAGCAGCCAAGATTGGGACACCTTTACTTTTAACTATGGCTACACCTTC. Translation gives CASSQDWDTFTFNYGYTF. The J gene is TRBJ1-2, the V gene TRBV4-2; possibly TRBD1 for D (6 bases). Germline CDR1 LGHNA, CDR2 YNFKEQ. The CDR3 sequence is 18 residues long. Trimming shortened V by 0 bases and J by 1 base, and 18 bases separated the two germline ends.

The gene calls are TRBV4-3 and TRBJ2-3; no firm D call. Per the germline V gene, CDR1 is LGHNA and CDR2 is YSLEER. V dropped 0 bases and J dropped 3 bases, with 10 bases sitting between them. The CDR3 spans 15 residues. The chain's CDR3 is CASSQEGRKTDTQYF. The DNA of the CDR3 is TGCGCCAGCAGCCAAGAGGGCAGGAAGACAGATACGCAGTATTTT.

The rearrangement links TRBV9 to TRBJ1-2; tentative D call: TRBD1 (5 bases). Germline V gene lookup returns CDR1 SGDLS and CDR2 YYNGEE. The V end lost 4 bases, the J end lost 3 bases, and 10 bases lay between the germline ends. The CDR3 is 13 residues long. For the CDR3, the DNA is TGTGCCAGCAGCCTAGGACACTACTATGGCTACACCTTC. Translated: CASSLGHYYGYTF.

This chain connects TRBV9 to TRBJ2-3, with no clear D. Germline lookup yields CDR1 SGDLS and CDR2 YYNGEE. Trimming took 0 bases from V and 4 from J, leaving 12 bases between them. This CDR3 has 15 amino acids. The CDR3 nucleotides read TGTGCCAGCAGCGTAGGTAGCAACGTCGCAGATACGCAGTATTTT. It specifies CASSVGSNVADTQYF.

This chain connects TRBV11-2 to TRBJ1-2; D not certain. Trimming removed 5 bases from V and 4 bases from J, with 20 bases in between. This CDR3 has 16 residues. Germline V lookup: CDR1 SGHAT, CDR2 FQNNGV. The CDR3, as DNA: TGTGCCAGCAGCGTCCCAGGCACATACTCCCCCTATGGCTACACCTTC. This gives the protein CASSVPGTYSPYGYTF.